The TCR beta chain described here comes from a study of prognosis after radiotherapy for stage I lung cancer. Study-wide background: Medical inoperability was the status assigned to all non-small cell lung cancer patients. The biologically effective dose of the SBRT radiotherapy was at least 100 Gy, given over 3 to 5 fractions.

Comment on this clonotype: As yet, its antigen is unknown.

Study conclusions and caveats: As reported, TRBV and TRBJ gene usage differed between patients who had metastases and those who did not.

Starting from genomic DNA, TCR beta CDR3 was amplified through two-round multiplex PCR. Amplification during the initial PCR round employed primers specific to each TRBV and TRBJ gene. Each CDR3 protein gets one entry after TCRdb re-called the multiplex PCR reads with MiXCR. This table holds roughly 17,000 distinct CDR3 sequences, roughly 47% found once. From germline, CDR1 is SNHLY and CDR2 FYNNEI. With 7 bases removed from V and 7 bases from J, the gap between germline ends came to 16 bases. The CDR3 has 13 residues. This sample comprised PBMCs, obtained before or after stereotactic body radiation therapy (not recorded which). The sequence was obtained from a donor at least 50 years old with non-small cell lung cancer. This rearrangement joins TRBV2 to TRBJ1-2; a possible D gene is TRBD1 (6 bases). The CDR3, as DNA: TGTGCCAGCACCGTTCGGGGGGCTGGTGGCTACACCTTC. Amino acid sequence: CASTVRGAGGYTF.